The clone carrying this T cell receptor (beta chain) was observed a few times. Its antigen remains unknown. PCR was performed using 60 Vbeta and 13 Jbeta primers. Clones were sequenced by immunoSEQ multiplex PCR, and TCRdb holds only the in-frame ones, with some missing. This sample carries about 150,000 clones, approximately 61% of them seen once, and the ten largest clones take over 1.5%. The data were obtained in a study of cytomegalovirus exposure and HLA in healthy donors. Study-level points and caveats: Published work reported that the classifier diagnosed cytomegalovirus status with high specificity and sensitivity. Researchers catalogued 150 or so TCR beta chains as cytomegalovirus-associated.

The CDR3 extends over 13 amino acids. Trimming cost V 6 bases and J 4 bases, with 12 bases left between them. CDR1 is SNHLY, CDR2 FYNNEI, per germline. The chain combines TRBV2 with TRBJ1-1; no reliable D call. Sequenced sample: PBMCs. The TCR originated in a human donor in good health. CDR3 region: CASRATRSTEAFF. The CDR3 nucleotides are TGTGCCAGCAGGGCCACCCGGAGCACTGAAGCTTTCTTT.